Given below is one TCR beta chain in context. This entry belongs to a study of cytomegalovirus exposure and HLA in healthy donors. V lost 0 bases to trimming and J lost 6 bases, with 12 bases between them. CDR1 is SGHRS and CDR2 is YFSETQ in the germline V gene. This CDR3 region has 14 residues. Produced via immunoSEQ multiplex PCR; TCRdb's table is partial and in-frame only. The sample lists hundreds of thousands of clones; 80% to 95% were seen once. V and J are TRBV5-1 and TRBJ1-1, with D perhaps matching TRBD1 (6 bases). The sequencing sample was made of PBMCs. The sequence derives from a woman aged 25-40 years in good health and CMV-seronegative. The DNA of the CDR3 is TGCGCCAGCAGCTTGGGGCCACAGGGCGCTGAAGCTTTCTTT. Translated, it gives CASSLGPQGAEAFF.